This TCR beta chain was retrieved from a study of cytomegalovirus exposure and HLA in healthy donors. The wider study: Roughly 80 million unique TCRs from HLA-typed donors made up an early data release. Findings of the study overall: Later work associated 16,951 TCR beta sequences with HLA alleles at 0.05 false discovery rate.

Germline loops: CDR1 MGHRA, CDR2 YSYEKL. J was trimmed by 0 bases and V by 4 bases; bases with no gene match: 8. The CDR3 is made up of 16 amino acids. It was with 60 Vbeta and 13 Jbeta primers that the PCR ran. The table came from immunoSEQ multiplex PCR; TCRdb's copy has only in-frame clones and leaves some out. The sample lists 100,000 to 150,000 clones, around 85% occurring once. This clone came up once. The antigen remains unidentified. The receptor's source is a boy under 18 in good health and CMV-seronegative. What was sequenced was PBMCs. The chain employs TRBV4-1 and TRBJ2-7; 8 bases map to TRBD2. The CDR3: CASSRHSGDPSYEQYF. The CDR3 DNA reads as TGCGCCAGCAGCCGACATAGCGGGGATCCCTCCTACGAGCAGTACTTC.